Following are 20 T cell receptor beta chains from one sample sequenced in a study of T cell repertoires and Cas9 in healthy adults listed by TCRdb under 2018. Library construction relied on the immunoSEQ multiplex PCR assay. TCRdb provides this immuneACCESS table in a form limited to in-frame rearrangements. Some clones are lacking; in checked studies, under half of them reflect an unresolved V gene, and why the rest are absent is not known. The sample table records 20,000 to 25,000 clones; just under 95% of these occur just once. More than 0.7% of the sample is taken by the ten largest. Sequencing was carried out using CD4+ effector T cells (CD127+, CD25-, CD137-, CD154-) from PBMCs; culture status not recorded. The receptor set was obtained from a human donor in good health.

The chain has TRBV5-6 and TRBJ2-4, with 9 bases aligning to TRBD1. V trimming: 4 bases; J trimming: 6 bases; junction bases outside the gene matches: 8. CDR3 size: 15 residues. Germline CDR1 reads SGHDT; CDR2 reads YYEEEE. The CDR3 loop is CASSLRQGVGNIQYF. The CDR3 DNA reads as TGTGCCAGCAGCCTTAGACAGGGGGTCGGAAACATTCAGTACTTC.

The chain recombines TRBV28 with TRBJ1-5; D call uncertain. The CDR3 has 12 residues. CDR1 and CDR2 (germline): MDHEN, SYDVKM. V lost 1 base and J 5 bases, leaving 3 bases between the germline ends. CDR3 sequence reads: CASSLLDQPQHF. The CDR3 DNA sequence: TGTGCCAGCAGTTTATTGGATCAGCCCCAGCATTTT.

V gene TRBV5-1 combines with J gene TRBJ2-3; 9 nucleotides agree with TRBD1. CDR3 length: 14 residues. Germline V gene sequence: CDR1 SGHRS, CDR2 YFSETQ. V was pared by 3 bases and J by 1 base, with 0 bases of the junction left unmatched. The CDR3 loop is CASSWDRGTDTQYF. CDR3 nucleotide sequence: TGCGCCAGCAGCTGGGACAGGGGCACAGATACGCAGTATTTT.

The gene calls are TRBV28 and TRBJ1-2; a weak D match, TRBD1 (6 bases). The CDR3 length is 13 residues. V lost 4 bases to trimming and J lost 3 bases, with 9 bases between them. The germline gives CDR1 MDHEN, CDR2 SYDVKM. CDR3 region: CASSSAGDYGYTF. CDR3 bases: TGTGCCAGCAGTTCGGCAGGGGACTATGGCTACACCTTC.

The J gene is TRBJ1-2, the V gene TRBV6-4; D unclear. V lost 9 bases and J 8 bases, leaving 16 bases between the germline ends. The CDR3 totals 12 residues. Per germline, CDR1 MRHNA and CDR2 SNTAGT. In nucleotides, the CDR3 is TGTGCCAGGATACCGGGGTCGCGGGGCTACACCTTC. Its translation: CARIPGSRGYTF.

The chain combines TRBV4-3 with TRBJ1-2; D uncertain. Trimming cost V 0 bases and J 8 bases, with 10 bases left between them. Germline V CDR1 and CDR2: LGHNA, YSLEER. The CDR3 is made up of 13 amino acids. The DNA of the CDR3 is TGCGCCAGCAGCCAAGATCATGGGGTCGGCTACACCTTC. It is translated as CASSQDHGVGYTF.

Turning to this clone: Other DNA sequences in this sample translate to the same CDR3. The V gene is TRBV2, the J gene TRBJ2-6, with TRBD2 identical over 9 bases. Germline assignment: CDR1 SNHLY and CDR2 FYNNEI. This CDR3 has 16 residues. V dropped 10 bases and J dropped 3; count of bases not matched to a gene: 10. The CDR3, as DNA: TGTGCCACCTCCCCAGGAGCGGGGGGTGGGGCCAACGTCCTGACTTTC. This encodes CATSPGAGGGANVLTF.

Details on this clone: This same CDR3 is encoded by further DNA sequences in the sample. V is TRBV7-8 and J is TRBJ1-3; possibly TRBD1 for D (6 bases). CDR1 and CDR2 (germline): SGHVS, FQNEAQ. Trimming removed 6 bases from V and 1 base from J, with 16 bases in between. This CDR3 contains 16 residues. CDR3 nucleotides: TGTGCCAGCAGTCCCGTCAGGGGAAAGTCTGGAAACACCATATATTTT. Translating it yields CASSPVRGKSGNTIYF.

The rearrangement uses TRBV18 and TRBJ2-1; 9 nucleotides match TRBD2. The CDR3 has 18 residues. V was clipped by 5 bases and J by 5 bases; unmatched bases: 16. Germline CDR1 and CDR2: KGHSH and LQKENI. Here the CDR3 DNA reads TGTGCCAGCTCAGTGTATACTAGCGGGCCTTGGGGGGACAATGAGCAGTTCTTC. This translates into CASSVYTSGPWGDNEQFF.

V and J are TRBV30 and TRBJ2-3; TRBD1 might be the D (6 bases). There are 13 residues in the CDR3. Trimming stripped 4 bases from V and 1 base from J, with 9 bases between. CDR1 and CDR2 from the germline V gene are GTSNPN and SVGIG (reference sequence). CDR3 sequence (DNA): TGTGCCTGGAACCGACAGGGCACAGATACGCAGTATTTT. As protein: CAWNRQGTDTQYF.

The chain has TRBV2 and TRBJ2-7, with D possibly TRBD2 on 6 matching bases. Germline V gene data show CDR1 as SNHLY and CDR2 as FYNNEI. With 5 bases removed from V and 6 bases from J, the gap between germline ends came to 20 bases. The CDR3 is made up of 15 amino acids. The CDR3 loop is CASSRETTKGGEQYF. The CDR3 DNA reads TGTGCCAGCAGTCGGGAGACCACGAAAGGAGGCGAGCAGTACTTC.

CDR3 residues: CASRRADSNQPQHF. CDR3 in DNA: TGTGCCAGCAGGCGGGCAGATAGCAATCAGCCCCAGCATTTT. This rearrangement joins TRBV2 to TRBJ1-5; D gene unclear. Per germline, CDR1 SNHLY and CDR2 FYNNEI. This CDR3 spans 14 amino acids. With 6 bases removed from V and 0 bases from J, the gap between germline ends came to 9 bases.

The chain joins TRBV29-1 to TRBJ2-3; D is unclear. This CDR3 is built from 10 residues. V was trimmed by 6 bases and J by 4 bases, leaving 5 bases between them. CDR1 and CDR2 (germline): SQVTM, ANQGSEA. The CDR3 bases are TGCAGCGTCGTACCAGATACGCAGTATTTT. This encodes CSVVPDTQYF.

The table lists this clone with a count of one. J is TRBJ2-7 and V is TRBV5-5; D might be TRBD2 (5 bases). The germline V gene has CDR1 SGHKS and CDR2 YYEKEE (reference sequence). Trimming left V 2 bases short and J 1 base short, with 10 bases between. The CDR3 is 14 residues long. The CDR3 DNA reads as TGTGCCAGCAGCTTCTACGGCGGGTCCTACGAGCAGTACTTC. Its protein is CASSFYGGSYEQYF. The full variable domain, its missing parts supplied by reference TRBV5-5 and TRBJ2-7, is DAGVTQSPTHLIKTRGQQVTLRCSPISGHKSVSWYQQVLGQGPQFIFQYYEKEERGRGNFPDRFSARQFPNYSSELNVNALLLGDSALYLCASSFYGGSYEQYFGPGTRLTVT.

The chain joins TRBV30 to TRBJ1-3; D is perhaps TRBD1 (6 bases). From germline, CDR1 is GTSNPN and CDR2 SVGIG (reference sequence). CDR3 length: 15 residues. Trimming took 0 bases from V and 3 from J, leaving 12 bases between them. The CDR3 region has the DNA TGTGCCTGGAGTGTATGGGGGGCAAGTGGAAACACCATATATTTT. The encoded protein is CAWSVWGASGNTIYF.

The J gene is TRBJ1-3, the V gene TRBV19; D uncertain. From germline, CDR1 is LNHDA and CDR2 SQIVND (reference sequence). The V and J ends lost 11 bases and 0 bases respectively, with 14 bases between them. This CDR3 contains 14 residues. This CDR3 reads CACLRETSGNTIYF. The CDR3 DNA reads TGTGCCTGCCTACGGGAAACCTCTGGAAACACCATATATTTT. Together with reference TRBV19 and TRBJ1-3, the CDR3 gives the full variable domain: DGGITQSPKYLFRKEGQNVTLSCEQNLNHDAMYWYRQDPGQGLRLIYYSQIVNDFQKGDIAEGYSVSREKKESFPLTVTSAQKNPTAFYLCACLRETSGNTIYFGEGSWLTVV.

The V call is TRBV9, the J call TRBJ2-7, with unresolved D. V was pared by 4 bases and J by 2 bases, with 13 bases between. The CDR3 covers 14 residues. The V gene's germline CDR1 is SGDLS and CDR2 YYNGEE. CDR3 nucleotides: TGTGCCAGCAGCCCACGACACGGACCCTACGAGCAGTACTTC. Its protein is CASSPRHGPYEQYF.

This chain links TRBV6-5 with TRBJ1-1; D is undetermined. This CDR3 region has 11 residues. Germline CDR1 reads MNHEY; CDR2 reads SVGAGI. V was shortened by 8 bases and J by 4 bases, with 8 bases between the two germline ends. In DNA, the CDR3 is TGTGCCAGCGCGCAAGGCACTGAAGCTTTCTTT. It specifies CASAQGTEAFF.

This clone was observed once. J is TRBJ2-2 and V is TRBV2, with 9 bases identical to TRBD2. This CDR3 is 15 amino acids long. Germline-derived CDR1 and CDR2 are SNHLY and FYNNEI. The V gene end was trimmed by 4 bases and the J gene end by 6 bases; junction bases not matched to a gene: 6. CDR3 DNA sequence: TGTGCCAGCAGTGTTCTAGCGGGATCCGCCGGGGAGCTGTTTTTT. Encoded protein: CASSVLAGSAGELFF. The full variable domain, rest sourced from reference TRBV2 and TRBJ2-2, is EPEVTQTPSHQVTQMGQEVILRCVPISNHLYFYWYRQILGQKVEFLVSFYNNEISEKSEIFDDQFSVERPDGSNFTLKIRSTKLEDSAMYFCASSVLAGSAGELFFGEGSRLTVL.

This sequence joins TRBV15 and TRBJ1-3; D call uncertain. Trimming took 1 base from V and 5 from J, leaving 15 bases between them. Per germline, CDR1 LNHNV and CDR2 YYDKDF (reference sequence). The CDR3 loop spans 16 amino acids. The CDR3 nucleotides read TGTGCCACCAGCAGAGGTCCCCACGGACCGCGAAACACCATATATTTT. Amino acids: CATSRGPHGPRNTIYF.